The clone carrying this TCR beta chain was picked up a small number of times. The data derive from a study of blood T cell repertoires in COVID-19. Study information: Some COVID-19 samples were acute and others convalescent; all came from the United States, Italy and Spain.

While infection was still active, Seattle patients were enrolled and then followed longitudinally. The germline V and J ends were trimmed by 6 bases and 6 bases, with 17 bases remaining between them. This CDR3 has 13 amino acids. The germline V gene encodes CDR1 SQVTM and CDR2 ANQGSEA. As originally analysed: Reference gene primer amplification gave nucleated cell count estimates. Libraries were prepared by immunoSEQ multiplex PCR; TCRdb keeps only in-frame clonotypes and omits some of them. V, J and clone size were drawn from that table, and D and trimming were deduced from the DNA. The profile shows about 260,000 clones, about 87% of them singletons.

The rearrangement links TRBV29-1 to TRBJ1-1; D call uncertain. This TCR derives from a woman aged 55-75 years with COVID-19, enrolled during active disease. Sequenced material: peripheral blood. CDR3 protein: CSVVWAIGAEAFF. The CDR3 nucleotides are TGCAGCGTGGTCTGGGCCATCGGCGCTGAAGCTTTCTTT.